Listed here are 22 T cell receptor beta chains from one sample, sequenced in a study of identical twins. TCRdb re-derived calls from the 5' RACE reads in MiXCR, one entry per CDR3 protein. The data hold about 690,000 distinct CDR3 sequences, with over 20% observed a single time. The same sample was also used in a study of T cells expressing NK-cell markers.

The sequenced sample consisted of PBMCs. These receptors were obtained from a woman under 30 in good health.

The genes are TRBV28 and TRBJ2-7; 8 bases match TRBD1. The CDR3 extends over 16 amino acids. Germline V gene lookup returns CDR1 MDHEN and CDR2 SYDVKM. V was clipped by 6 bases and J by 0 bases; unmatched bases: 10. CDR3 DNA: TGTGCCAGCAGAGGGACCTGGGGACAGGACTCCTACGAGCAGTACTTC. As protein: CASRGTWGQDSYEQYF. Looking up the rest from reference TRBV28 and TRBJ2-7 gives the full variable domain: DVKVTQSSRYLVKRTGEKVFLECVQDMDHENMFWYRQDPGLGLRLIYFSYDVKMKEKGDIPEGYSVSREKKERFSLILESASTNQTSMYLCASRGTWGQDSYEQYFGPGTRLTVT.

This chain links TRBV6-1 with TRBJ2-2; D is unclear. The germline CDR1 and CDR2 sequences are MNHNS and SASEGT. The CDR3 totals 14 residues. V was shortened by 6 bases and J by 4 bases, with 12 bases between the two germline ends. Here the CDR3 reads CASRAGSFTGELFF. The DNA of the CDR3 is TGTGCCAGCAGAGCCGGGTCCTTCACCGGGGAGCTGTTTTTT.

There are a few counts of this clonotype. The rearrangement joins TRBV27 to TRBJ2-2; a possible D gene is TRBD1 (5 bases). This CDR3 is built from 14 residues. Trimming cost V 6 bases and J 6 bases, with 14 bases left between them. The germline V gene has CDR1 MNHEY and CDR2 SMNVEV (reference sequence). CDR3 DNA sequence: TGTGCCAGCAGACCCTTACAGGCTGCCGGGGAGCTGTTTTTT. Translating it yields CASRPLQAAGELFF.

This clonotype was counted a few times. V usage is TRBV9 and J usage is TRBJ2-7; 11 bases are a match to TRBD1. The CDR3 sequence is 16 residues long. Germline V CDR1 and CDR2: SGDLS, YYNGEE. J was trimmed by 3 bases and V by 0 bases; bases with no gene match: 5. The CDR3 bases are TGTGCCAGCAGCGTAGGAATGGGACAGGGGGGCTACGAGCAGTACTTC. It specifies CASSVGMGQGGYEQYF.

V is TRBV29-1 and J is TRBJ2-2; D is perhaps TRBD1 (6 bases). The CDR3 length is 10 residues. Germline assignment: CDR1 SQVTM and CDR2 ANQGSEA. Trimming left V 7 bases short and J 7 bases short, with 7 bases between. Here the CDR3 DNA reads TGCAGCGCGGGACACGGGGAGCTGTTTTTT. Its translation: CSAGHGELFF.

Many counts were recorded for this clonotype. This chain uses TRBV12-3 or TRBV12-4 with TRBJ2-6, with D tentatively TRBD1 (5 bases). The CDR3 is 15 residues long. Trimming took 2 bases from V and 4 from J, leaving 9 bases between them. CDR3 residues: CASSLRGTGANVLTF. The CDR3 DNA reads as TGTGCCAGCAGTTTAAGGGGCACCGGGGCCAACGTCCTGACTTTC.

The V call is TRBV3-1, the J call TRBJ2-5; either TRBD1 or TRBD2 may fit D (5 bases each). CDR1 LGHDT and CDR2 YNNKEL come from the germline V gene (reference sequence). V was shortened by 1 base and J by 2 bases, with 11 bases between the two germline ends. The CDR3 extends over 15 amino acids. This chain's CDR3 is CASSQGGRTQETQYF. In DNA, the CDR3 is TGTGCCAGCAGCCAAGGGGGCAGGACTCAAGAGACCCAGTACTTC.

The chain employs TRBV5-6 and TRBJ2-3; 9 bases line up with TRBD2. After removal of 3 bases from V and 2 bases from J, the junction contained 10 bases not matched to a gene. This CDR3 region has 17 residues. Germline V CDR1 and CDR2: SGHDT, YYEEEE. CDR3: CASSSRITSGHTDTQYF. CDR3 coding DNA: TGTGCCAGCAGCTCGCGGATAACTAGCGGGCACACAGATACGCAGTATTTT.

A few counts support this clonotype. The V call is TRBV5-1, the J call TRBJ2-1; no definite D call. Germline CDR1 SGHRS, CDR2 YFSETQ. Trimming shortened V by 4 bases and J by 6 bases, and 11 bases separated the two germline ends. CDR3 length: 13 residues. This CDR3 is CASSPRIGNEQFF. As DNA, the CDR3 is TGCGCCAGCAGCCCCCGGATCGGCAATGAGCAGTTCTTC.

This clonotype was counted between two and nine times. The chain links TRBV2 to TRBJ2-2; perhaps TRBD2 as D (6 bases). The CDR3 runs to 16 residues. V dropped 3 bases and J dropped 0 bases, with 11 bases sitting between them. Germline V gives CDR1 SNHLY, CDR2 FYNNEI. The CDR3 DNA sequence: TGTGCCAGCAGTGATGTGGGGGGTGCGAACACCGGGGAGCTGTTTTTT. Translation: CASSDVGGANTGELFF.

This clonotype appeared a few times. This rearrangement joins TRBV7-9 to TRBJ2-7; 7 bases line up with TRBD2. Looked up from germline, CDR1 is SEHNR and CDR2 is FQNEAQ (reference sequence). The length of the CDR3 is 14 residues. The junction had 8 bases not matched to a gene; V was cut back by 5 bases and J by 4 bases. The CDR3 nucleotides read TGTGCCAGCAGCCCTGATAGGGGACTATACGAGCAGTACTTC. Translation gives CASSPDRGLYEQYF.

The J gene is TRBJ2-5, the V gene TRBV5-1, with D unclear. This CDR3 region has 14 residues. Germline V gene data show CDR1 as SGHRS and CDR2 as YFSETQ. V was shortened by 6 bases and J by 5 bases, with 17 bases between the two germline ends. The CDR3 region has the DNA TGCGCCAGCACTATAGGGCGCGAAGGGGAGACCCAGTACTTC. Its translation: CASTIGREGETQYF.

V and J are TRBV3-1 and TRBJ1-1; the match to TRBD1 covers 7 bases. The J segment lost 3 bases and the V segment lost 1 base, leaving 5 bases of the junction unmatched. There are 15 residues in the CDR3. Germline CDR1 and CDR2: LGHDT and YNNKEL (reference sequence). The CDR3 reads CASSQVSGGDTEAFF. The CDR3 DNA reads as TGTGCCAGCAGCCAAGTCTCAGGGGGGGACACTGAAGCTTTCTTT. Looking up the rest from reference TRBV3-1 and TRBJ1-1 gives the full variable domain: DTAVSQTPKYLVTQMGNDKSIKCEQNLGHDTMYWYKQDSKKFLKIMFSYNNKELIINETVPNRFSPKSPDKAHLNLHINSLELGDSAVYFCASSQVSGGDTEAFFGQGTRLTVV.

The chain employs TRBV5-1 and TRBJ2-3; unclear D gene. Germline CDR1 and CDR2: SGHRS and YFSETQ. V lost 0 bases, J lost 0 bases, and 8 bases lay in between. The CDR3 runs to 15 residues. The CDR3 reads CASSLVDGSTDTQYF. The DNA of the CDR3 is TGCGCCAGCAGCTTGGTAGACGGTAGCACAGATACGCAGTATTTT.

The chain is built from TRBV25-1 and TRBJ2-1, with D tentatively TRBD1 (5 bases). The CDR3 covers 17 residues. Germline CDR1 and CDR2: MGHDK and SYGVNS. The V gene lost 1 base and the J gene lost 1 base, with 14 bases spanning the gap. The CDR3 protein is CASSELNRSRSYNEQFF. CDR3 in DNA: TGTGCCAGCAGTGAATTAAACAGGTCAAGGTCCTACAATGAGCAGTTCTTC.

The CDR3 reads CAISENYNEQFF. The CDR3 region has the DNA TGTGCCATCAGTGAAAACTACAATGAGCAGTTCTTC. This chain connects TRBV10-3 to TRBJ2-1; D not resolved. The germline V gene encodes CDR1 ENHRY and CDR2 SYGVKD. The CDR3 has 12 amino acids. V lost 3 bases and J 3 bases, leaving 3 bases between the germline ends.

This clonotype has ten or more counts. This sequence joins TRBV12-3 or TRBV12-4 and TRBJ2-7; TRBD2 matches at 7 bases. V trimming: 5 bases; J trimming: 3 bases; junction bases outside the gene matches: 10. The CDR3 covers 15 residues. Written as DNA, the CDR3 is TGTGCCAGCAGTACCCCATTTGCGGGAGTCTACGAGCAGTACTTC. Translated, it gives CASSTPFAGVYEQYF.

The chain links TRBV3-1 to TRBJ2-1, with 10 positions matching TRBD2. This CDR3 has 15 amino acids. Germline V lookup: CDR1 LGHDT, CDR2 YNNKEL (reference sequence). Trimming cost V 5 bases and J 4 bases; bases outside gene matches: 5. The CDR3 region has the DNA TGTGCCAGCAGCAGCTTTAGCGGGAGGTACAATGAGCAGTTCTTC. Amino acids: CASSSFSGRYNEQFF.

This clonotype turned up a few times. CDR3 region: CAISEPGASGGASSYNEQFF. As DNA, the CDR3 is TGTGCCATCAGTGAGCCCGGAGCGAGCGGGGGGGCTAGCTCCTACAATGAGCAGTTCTTC. The chain carries TRBV10-3 and TRBJ2-1, with 10 bases identical to TRBD2. Trimming at V came to 2 bases and at J to 0 bases, leaving 13 bases not matched to a gene. This CDR3 is 20 amino acids long. CDR1 ENHRY and CDR2 SYGVKD come from the germline V gene.

V is TRBV29-1 and J is TRBJ2-3; D is tentatively TRBD1 or TRBD2 (5 bases each). The CDR3 runs to 14 residues. V was clipped by 3 bases and J by 4 bases, with 14 bases between them. CDR1 is SQVTM and CDR2 is ANQGSEA in the germline V gene. Written as DNA, the CDR3 is TGCAGCGTTGACGAGGGAGTGGGGCCAGATACGCAGTATTTT. Translated: CSVDEGVGPDTQYF.

The chain is built from TRBV20-1 and TRBJ2-1, with TRBD1 matching over 9 bases. With 6 bases clipped from V and 4 bases from J, the junction kept 7 bases outside the gene matches. CDR3 length: 14 residues. From germline, CDR1 is DFQATT and CDR2 SNEGSKA (reference sequence). DNA for the CDR3: TGCAGTGCGAGGGACAGGGAAAGATACAATGAGCAGTTCTTC. Translated, it gives CSARDRERYNEQFF.

The chain couples TRBV5-5 to TRBJ1-1, with D possibly TRBD1 on 6 matching bases. This CDR3 contains 13 residues. Trimming cost V 3 bases and J 5 bases, with 11 bases left between them. Germline CDR1 SGHKS, CDR2 YYEKEE (reference sequence). The CDR3 is CASSSTGTTEAFF. CDR3 nucleotide sequence: TGTGCCAGCAGCTCTACAGGGACGACTGAAGCTTTCTTT.